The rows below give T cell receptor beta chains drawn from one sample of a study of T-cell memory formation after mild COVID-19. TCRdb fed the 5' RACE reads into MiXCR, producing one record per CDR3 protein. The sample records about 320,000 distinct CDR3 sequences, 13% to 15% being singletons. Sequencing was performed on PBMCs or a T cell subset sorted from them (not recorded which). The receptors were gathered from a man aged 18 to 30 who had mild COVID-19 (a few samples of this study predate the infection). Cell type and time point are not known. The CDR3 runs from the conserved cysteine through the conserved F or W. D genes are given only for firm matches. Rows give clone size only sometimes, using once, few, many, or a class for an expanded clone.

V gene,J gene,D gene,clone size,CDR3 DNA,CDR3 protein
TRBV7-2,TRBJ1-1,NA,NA,TGTGCCAGCAGCTTAGTAGTAAAGGCCCACACTGAAGCTTTCTTT,CASSLVVKAHTEAFF
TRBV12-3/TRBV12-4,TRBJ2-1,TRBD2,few,TGTGCCAGCAGTTTACTAGCGGGGGAGAATGAGCAGTTCTTC,CASSLLAGENEQFF
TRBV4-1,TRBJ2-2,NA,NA,TGCGCCAGCAGCCAAGGCCCTAGCTACACCGGGGAGCTGTTTTTT,CASSQGPSYTGELFF
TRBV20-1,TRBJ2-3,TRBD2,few,TGCAGTGCTAGCGCGCGGGGGAGGGAGCCGCAGTATTTT,CSASARGREPQYF
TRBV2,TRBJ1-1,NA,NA,TGTGCCAGCAAAGAGACTCTGAACACTGAAGCTTTCTTT,CASKETLNTEAFF
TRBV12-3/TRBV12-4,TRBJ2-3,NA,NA,TGTGCCAGCAGTTTAGACGGCGGTACGCAGTATTTT,CASSLDGGTQYF
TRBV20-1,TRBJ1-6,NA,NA,TGCAGTGTTCGGGGGTCGGTAGAATCACCCCTCCACTTT,CSVRGSVESPLHF
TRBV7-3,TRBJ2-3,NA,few,TGTGCCAGCAGCCAACCTGGCTACGGGTTGGCGGGTACGCAGTATTTT,CASSQPGYGLAGTQYF
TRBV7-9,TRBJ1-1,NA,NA,TGTGCCAGTATCAAGGGGGAGGCCACTGAAGCTTTCTTT,CASIKGEATEAFF
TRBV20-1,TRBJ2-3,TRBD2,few,TGCAGTGTTCGGAGCGGGGGGTACACAGATACGCAGTATTTT,CSVRSGGYTDTQYF
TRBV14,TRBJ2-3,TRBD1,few,TGTGCCAGCAGCCAGCTACAGGGGACAGATACGCAGTATTTT,CASSQLQGTDTQYF